Each of the 8 T cell receptor beta chains below was sequenced from the same sample in a study of OX40 agonist ivuxolimab in advanced cancers. TCRdb's table, derived via immunoSEQ multiplex PCR, lists solely in-frame clones and lacks some. The data hold about 70,000 clones, with under 80% observed a single time. The input for sequencing was CD4+ or CD8+ T cells sorted from blood, taken in a trial of the OX40 agonist ivuxolimab. Receptors originate from an adult with an advanced solid tumor such as melanoma, head and neck, liver or kidney cancer.

In its sample, this clone was seen a few times. The sample carries other DNA sequences with the same CDR3. This sequence joins TRBV4-3 and TRBJ1-2; a weak D match, TRBD1 (6 bases). Trimming left V 5 bases short and J 7 bases short, with 14 bases between. Germline CDR1 LGHNA, CDR2 YSLEER. The CDR3 contains 13 residues. CDR3 in DNA: TGCGCCAGCAGCTTAGGGGGTGCCCGTGGCTACACCTTC. Protein sequence: CASSLGGARGYTF.

The J gene is TRBJ1-1, the V gene TRBV29-1; TRBD1 matches 12 bases. J lost 0 bases, V lost 7 bases, and 6 bases had no gene match. This CDR3 is 15 amino acids long. Looked up from germline, CDR1 is SQVTM and CDR2 is ANQGSEA. The CDR3 loop is CSGQGTGGMNTEAFF. The DNA of the CDR3 is TGCAGCGGCCAGGGGACAGGGGGCATGAACACTGAAGCTTTCTTT. Drawing the rest from reference TRBV29-1 and TRBJ1-1, the complete variable domain is SAVISQKPSRDICQRGTSLTIQCQVDSQVTMMFWYRQQPGQSLTLIATANQGSEATYESGFVIDKFPISRPNLTFSTLTVSNMSPEDSSIYLCSGQGTGGMNTEAFFGQGTRLTVV.

The CDR3 here is CASSPRPPTSGIEDTQYF. CDR3 DNA sequence: TGTGCCAGCAGCCCCCGTCCCCCGACTAGCGGGATTGAAGATACGCAGTATTTT. The chain is built from TRBV11-2 and TRBJ2-3; 11 nucleotides agree with TRBD2. V shed 5 bases, J shed 5 bases, and the junction held 15 bases outside the gene matches. The CDR3 length is 18 residues. The germline CDR1 and CDR2 sequences are SGHAT and FQNNGV.

This rearrangement joins TRBV14 to TRBJ1-2; 11 positions agree with TRBD1. There are 15 residues in the CDR3. The germline gives CDR1 SGHDN, CDR2 FVKESK. The V and J ends lost 2 bases and 3 bases, in that order; junction bases with no gene match: 2. This CDR3 reads CASSQLGQGDYGYTF. The CDR3 DNA follows: TGTGCCAGCAGCCAACTGGGACAGGGGGACTATGGCTACACCTTC.

This clone was counted only a few times. The chain couples TRBV5-6 to TRBJ2-1, with D unclear. In germline, CDR1 is SGHDT, CDR2 YYEEEE. Trimming cost V 0 bases and J 0 bases, with 7 bases left between them. The CDR3 is made up of 15 amino acids. The DNA of the CDR3 is TGTGCCAGCAGCTTGGACGGCCCCTCCTACAATGAGCAGTTCTTC. Protein product: CASSLDGPSYNEQFF.

The gene calls are TRBV7-2 and TRBJ1-2; D gene uncertain. This CDR3 spans 13 amino acids. The germline V gene encodes CDR1 SGHTA and CDR2 FQGNSA. V lost 4 bases to trimming and J lost 1 base, with 7 bases between them. As DNA, the CDR3 is TGTGCCAGCAGCTCCCAAATTAACTATGGCTACACCTTC. Its protein product is CASSSQINYGYTF.

This clone showed up just a few times. The chain joins TRBV9 to TRBJ1-1; D possibly corresponds to TRBD1 (6 bases). V was shortened by 4 bases and J by 1 base, with 14 bases between the two germline ends. The CDR3 contains 15 residues. Germline assignment: CDR1 SGDLS and CDR2 YYNGEE. CDR3 protein: CASSTPMGANTEAFF. For the CDR3, the DNA is TGTGCCAGCAGCACCCCCATGGGGGCGAACACTGAAGCTTTCTTT. Using reference TRBV9 and TRBJ1-1 for the parts outside the CDR3, the full variable domain is DSGVTQTPKHLITATGQRVTLRCSPRSGDLSVYWYQQSLDQGLQFLIQYYNGEERAKGNILERFSAQQFPDLHSELNLSSLELGDSALYFCASSTPMGANTEAFFGQGTRLTVV.

The chain recombines TRBV30 with TRBJ2-7, with a weak D call TRBD1 (5 bases). CDR1 GTSNPN and CDR2 SVGIG come from the germline V gene (reference sequence). V was clipped by 2 bases and J by 4 bases, with 12 bases between them. This CDR3 region has 13 residues. CDR3 DNA sequence: TGTGCCTGGAGTAGGGGCAGGGTATACGAGCAGTACTTC. Its translation is CAWSRGRVYEQYF.